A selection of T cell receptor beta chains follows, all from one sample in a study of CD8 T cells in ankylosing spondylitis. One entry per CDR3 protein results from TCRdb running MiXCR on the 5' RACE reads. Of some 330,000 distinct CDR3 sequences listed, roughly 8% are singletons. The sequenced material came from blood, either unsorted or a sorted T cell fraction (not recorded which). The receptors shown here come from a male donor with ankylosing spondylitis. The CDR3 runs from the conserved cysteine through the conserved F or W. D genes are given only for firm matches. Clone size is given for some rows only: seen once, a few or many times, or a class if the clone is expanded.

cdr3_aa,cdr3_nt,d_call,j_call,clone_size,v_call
CASSIRRGGDNEQFF,TGTGCCAGTAGTATTAGGAGGGGAGGCGACAATGAGCAGTTCTTC,NA,TRBJ2-1,NA,TRBV19
CASSLDPRTSGSNSNEQFF,TGTGCCAGCAGCTTAGACCCCCGGACTAGCGGGAGTAACAGCAATGAGCAGTTCTTC,TRBD2,TRBJ2-1,NA,TRBV11-2
CASSSQGNTEAFF,TGTGCCAGCAGCTCACAGGGGAACACTGAAGCTTTCTTT,NA,TRBJ1-1,hyperexpanded,TRBV7-3
CASSFLGVTDTQYF,TGTGCCAGCAGCTTCTTGGGGGTCACAGATACGCAGTATTTT,NA,TRBJ2-3,NA,TRBV11-3
CATSRTTGGAGELFF,TGTGCCACCAGCAGGACGACAGGGGGGGCCGGGGAGCTGTTTTTT,TRBD1,TRBJ2-2,NA,TRBV15
CAAVRQGSYNEQFF,TGTGCCGCTGTCCGCCAAGGGTCCTACAATGAGCAGTTCTTC,NA,TRBJ2-1,few,TRBV2
CASSRGPSNQPQHF,TGTGCCAGCAGCCGCGGACCGAGCAATCAGCCCCAGCATTTT,NA,TRBJ1-5,few,TRBV5-6
CSARVGGYGYTF,TGCAGTGCTCGGGTCGGCGGCTATGGCTACACCTTC,NA,TRBJ1-2,many,TRBV20-1
CASSLAGDRETQYF,TGTGCCAGCAGCCTAGCGGGAGATCGGGAGACCCAGTACTTC,TRBD2,TRBJ2-5,NA,TRBV5-4
CSAREYEQYF,TGCAGTGCTAGAGAGTACGAGCAGTACTTC,NA,TRBJ2-7,few,TRBV20-1
CASSLRQGRYEQYF,TGTGCCAGCAGCTTGCGACAGGGCCGGTACGAGCAGTACTTC,TRBD1,TRBJ2-7,few,TRBV7-6
CASSQGRVGVGLEQYF,TGCGCCAGCAGCCAAGGGAGGGTGGGAGTAGGGCTCGAGCAGTACTTC,NA,TRBJ2-7,NA,TRBV4-1
CASSHPGLAGASSTDTQYF,TGTGCCAGCAGCCATCCGGGACTAGCGGGAGCTTCTAGCACAGATACGCAGTATTTT,TRBD2,TRBJ2-3,few,TRBV11-1
CASNLGLAATYNEQFF,TGTGCCAGCAACTTGGGACTAGCGGCAACCTACAATGAGCAGTTCTTC,TRBD2,TRBJ2-1,NA,TRBV27
CASSYPTGTAYEQYF,TGTGCCAGCAGTTACCCCACCGGGACAGCCTACGAGCAGTACTTC,TRBD1,TRBJ2-7,NA,TRBV28
CASSSGTGKYEQYF,TGTGCCAGCAGTTCAGGGACAGGGAAGTACGAGCAGTACTTC,TRBD1,TRBJ2-7,few,TRBV12-3/TRBV12-4
CASDRAPLDNEQFF,TGTGCCAGCGACCGGGCCCCTCTTGACAATGAGCAGTTCTTC,NA,TRBJ2-1,NA,TRBV7-2
CATKGARNTEAFF,TGTGCCACCAAGGGGGCGCGTAACACTGAAGCTTTCTTT,TRBD1,TRBJ1-1,NA,TRBV24-1
CASSQGQGKDEQYF,TGTGCCAGCAGCCAAGGCCAGGGAAAGGACGAGCAGTACTTC,NA,TRBJ2-7,few,TRBV3-1
CSVEDQGSLTDTQYF,TGCAGCGTTGAAGATCAAGGGAGCCTGACAGATACGCAGTATTTT,NA,TRBJ2-3,many,TRBV29-1
CASSPQGGSFGELFF,TGTGCCAGCAGCCCCCAAGGAGGGTCGTTCGGGGAGCTGTTTTTT,NA,TRBJ2-2,few,TRBV7-3
CASSLGLAGIYEQYF,TGTGCCAGCAGCTTAGGACTAGCGGGGATCTACGAGCAGTACTTC,TRBD2,TRBJ2-7,many,TRBV7-2
CASSLYQSSYEQYF,TGTGCCAGCAGCTTATACCAGAGCTCCTACGAGCAGTACTTC,NA,TRBJ2-7,NA,TRBV11-2
CSATRTGARGEKLFF,TGCAGTGCAACCCGGACAGGGGCCCGGGGCGAAAAACTGTTTTTT,TRBD1,TRBJ1-4,NA,TRBV20-1
CASSQEAGAGGEKLFF,TGCGCCAGCAGCCAAGAGGCAGGGGCAGGTGGTGAAAAACTGTTTTTT,NA,TRBJ1-4,few,TRBV4-3
CASSLVGSGLPYEQYF,TGTGCCAGCAGCTTAGTGGGTAGCGGATTACCCTACGAGCAGTACTTC,NA,TRBJ2-7,NA,TRBV7-2
CASSRHRGQPQHF,TGTGCCAGCAGTCGCCACAGGGGACAGCCCCAGCATTTT,TRBD1,TRBJ1-5,few,TRBV6-6
CSVCVGSSYEQYF,TGCAGCGTTTGTGTGGGGAGCTCCTACGAGCAGTACTTC,NA,TRBJ2-7,NA,TRBV29-1
CAISESGTGSNQPQHF,TGTGCCATCAGTGAGTCGGGGACAGGGAGCAATCAGCCCCAGCATTTT,TRBD1,TRBJ1-5,few,TRBV10-3
CASSFGFYNEQFF,TGCGCCAGCAGCTTCGGGTTCTACAATGAGCAGTTCTTC,NA,TRBJ2-1,many,TRBV5-1
CASSLAGDPQPQHF,TGCGCCAGCAGCTTGGCAGGGGACCCTCAGCCCCAGCATTTT,NA,TRBJ1-5,NA,TRBV5-1
CASSFRATDSYNEQFF,TGTGCCAGCAGCTTTAGAGCTACTGACTCCTACAATGAGCAGTTCTTC,NA,TRBJ2-1,few,TRBV7-6
CASSLGGTLYNEQFF,TGTGCCAGCAGCCTTGGGGGGACGCTGTACAATGAGCAGTTCTTC,NA,TRBJ2-1,many,TRBV5-6
CSARVWGVANTGELFF,TGCAGTGCTAGAGTTTGGGGAGTTGCGAACACCGGGGAGCTGTTTTTT,NA,TRBJ2-2,NA,TRBV20-1
CSAERGTGGYEQYF,TGCAGTGCTGAGAGGGGGACAGGGGGCTACGAGCAGTACTTC,TRBD1,TRBJ2-7,few,TRBV20-1
CASSPERTSGSLLPFF,TGTGCCAGCTCACCAGAACGGACTAGCGGGAGTCTATTGCCGTTCTTC,TRBD2,TRBJ2-1,NA,TRBV18
CASSDLGQGAVGTQYF,TGTGCCAGCAGCGATCTGGGACAGGGGGCGGTAGGGACCCAGTACTTC,TRBD1,TRBJ2-5,few,TRBV7-9